This T cell receptor (beta chain) was found in a study of spatial heterogeneity in lung cancer. The CDR3 contains 13 residues. V lost 6 bases and J 5 bases, leaving 13 bases between the germline ends. TCRdb independently ran MiXCR on the 5' RACE reads; one entry per CDR3 protein. The table includes tens of thousands of distinct CDR3 sequences, roughly 15% detected once. Stated time point: sample taken at primary tumor resection. The donors, around 71 patients with untreated early-stage non-small cell lung cancer, provided the samples. This sequence originates from a male donor with early-stage non-small cell lung cancer. This chain connects TRBV12-3 or TRBV12-4 to TRBJ2-5; unclear D gene. The sample consisted of PBMCs, taken at surgery. This CDR3 reads CASRMAAGETQYF. The CDR3 nucleotides read TGTGCCAGCAGGATGGCTGCCGGGGAGACCCAGTACTTC.